One T cell receptor beta chain is described in this entry. A second PCR, run for about 7 to 12 cycles, used a sample-barcoded 5' primer plus a J-beta primer mix. MiXCR, applied by TCRdb to the 5' RACE reads, yields one record per CDR3 protein. This sample yields around 1,900,000 distinct CDR3 sequences, of which roughly two fifths are seen a single time; approximately 22% belongs to the top ten. The data were obtained in a study of blood T cells in healthy people across ages. V dropped 0 bases and J dropped 7 bases, with 12 bases sitting between them. The CDR3 consists of 15 residues. Germline CDR1 and CDR2: LGHNA and YSLEER.

Sequencing used blood. This receptor was identified in a human donor in good health. The chain employs TRBV4-3 and TRBJ1-4, with D perhaps matching TRBD1 (6 bases). The CDR3 loop is CASSQDRGRVEKLFF. Written as DNA, the CDR3 is TGCGCCAGCAGCCAAGACCGGGGGCGCGTTGAAAAACTGTTTTTT.